This T cell receptor beta chain was captured in a study of blood T cell repertoires in COVID-19. The CDR3 extends over 15 amino acids. V lost 5 bases and J 2 bases, leaving 15 bases between the germline ends. Germline values: CDR1 SGHAT, CDR2 FQNNGV. Libraries were prepared by immunoSEQ multiplex PCR; TCRdb keeps only in-frame clonotypes and omits some of them. The sample holds some 260,000 clones, about four fifths seen once. This chain uses TRBV11-2 with TRBJ1-2, with D maybe TRBD1 (6 bases). The source of this sequence is a man of 80 years or more with acute or convalescent COVID-19. Sequencing was performed on peripheral blood. This CDR3 is CASSPGPGQNYGYTF. CDR3 DNA sequence: TGTGCCAGCAGCCCCGGACCCGGACAGAACTATGGCTACACCTTC. Based on the CDR3 plus reference TRBV11-2 and TRBJ1-2, the full variable domain is EAGVAQSPRYKIIEKRQSVAFWCNPISGHATLYWYQQILGQGPKLLIQFQNNGVVDDSQLPKDRFSAERLKGVDSTLKIQPAKLEDSAVYLCASSPGPGQNYGYTFGSGTRLTVV.